This T cell receptor (beta chain) was identified in a study of PD-1 blockade in classical Hodgkin lymphoma. The table came from immunoSEQ multiplex PCR; TCRdb's copy has only in-frame clones and leaves some out. Of approximately 44,000 clones in the sample, approximately 70% were seen once. This clone was detected a few times. A junction boundary mismatches the germline segment, possibly from a read error. Every single patient, without exception, relapsed after autologous stem cell transplantation, and brentuximab vedotin exposure varied. Sequenced here: peripheral blood mononuclear cells (PBMCs), sampled at baseline. The source is a human donor with classical Hodgkin lymphoma.

The CDR3, as DNA: TGTGCCAGTATGGGGGGGAGACCTCCCGCGCCGGACTTC. This sequence encodes CASMGGRPPAPDF. J is TRBJ2-5 and V is TRBV19; 7 bases match TRBD2. Germline-derived CDR1 and CDR2 are LNHDA and SQIVND (reference sequence). The CDR3 totals 13 residues.